The T cell receptor beta chain under discussion was sequenced for a study of identical twins. Looked up from germline, CDR1 is SGDLS and CDR2 is YYNGEE. Trimming cost V 2 bases and J 0 bases; bases outside gene matches: 5. This CDR3 is 15 amino acids long. In TCRdb, the 5' RACE reads were re-called with MiXCR into one record per CDR3 protein. The sample holds under 350,000 distinct CDR3 sequences; 7.5% to 9.5% are singletons and the top ten take 7% to 8.5%. Overall study results and limits: In drawing conclusions, the study used cross-sectional statistical analysis and did not follow the same donors. For monozygotic twins, models underestimated out-of-frame TCR alpha sharing.

This clonotype occurred a few times. Its antigen is currently unknown. The same sample was also used in a study of yellow fever vaccine responses in identical twins.

The TCR was taken from a young woman in good health. The chain links TRBV9 to TRBJ2-7; 7 bases are shared with TRBD2. The specimen sequenced was CD8+ T cells sorted from blood. The CDR3 nucleotides are TGTGCCAGCAGCGTTGGGTCGGGGGGCTCCTACGAGCAGTACTTC. Its translation is CASSVGSGGSYEQYF.